The subject of this entry is one T cell receptor beta chain. The data are from a study of blood T cell repertoires in COVID-19. Study at large: Spain, Italy and the United States supplied samples that represented acute and convalescent COVID-19. PBMCs, B-cell-depleted T cells, or T cells were the source of the cDNA or gDNA that made up the material.

From germline, CDR1 is LNHDA and CDR2 SQIVND (reference sequence). V shed 3 bases and J shed 10 bases, with 13 bases lying between them. CDR3 length: 14 amino acids. How the authors handled the data: Researchers report that nucleated cell counts were estimated from reference gene primer amplification. Assay: immunoSEQ multiplex PCR; the TCRdb copy retains only in-frame clones and omits some. V and J calls and clone size follow that table, whereas D and trimming were derived from the DNA. Of 200,000 to 250,000 clones in the sample, roughly 84% are singletons; the top ten hold 2.1%. The chain employs TRBV19 and TRBJ1-6; a weak D match, TRBD1 (6 bases). The source of this sequence is a woman aged 40 to 50 who had recovered from COVID-19. What was sequenced was peripheral blood. CDR3 in amino acids: CASSITTGRSPLHF. The CDR3 region has the DNA TGTGCCAGTAGTATTACAACAGGGAGATCACCCCTCCACTTT.